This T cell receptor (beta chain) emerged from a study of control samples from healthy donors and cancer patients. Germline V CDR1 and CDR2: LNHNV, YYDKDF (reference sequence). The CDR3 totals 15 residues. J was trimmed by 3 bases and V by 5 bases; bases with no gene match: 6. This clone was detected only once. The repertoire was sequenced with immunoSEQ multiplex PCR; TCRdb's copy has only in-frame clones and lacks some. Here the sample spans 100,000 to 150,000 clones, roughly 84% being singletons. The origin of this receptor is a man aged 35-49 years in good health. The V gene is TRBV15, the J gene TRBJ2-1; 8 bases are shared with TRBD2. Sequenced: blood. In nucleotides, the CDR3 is TGTGCCACCAGCCCCAGGACTAGCAACTACAATGAGCAGTTCTTC. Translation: CATSPRTSNYNEQFF.